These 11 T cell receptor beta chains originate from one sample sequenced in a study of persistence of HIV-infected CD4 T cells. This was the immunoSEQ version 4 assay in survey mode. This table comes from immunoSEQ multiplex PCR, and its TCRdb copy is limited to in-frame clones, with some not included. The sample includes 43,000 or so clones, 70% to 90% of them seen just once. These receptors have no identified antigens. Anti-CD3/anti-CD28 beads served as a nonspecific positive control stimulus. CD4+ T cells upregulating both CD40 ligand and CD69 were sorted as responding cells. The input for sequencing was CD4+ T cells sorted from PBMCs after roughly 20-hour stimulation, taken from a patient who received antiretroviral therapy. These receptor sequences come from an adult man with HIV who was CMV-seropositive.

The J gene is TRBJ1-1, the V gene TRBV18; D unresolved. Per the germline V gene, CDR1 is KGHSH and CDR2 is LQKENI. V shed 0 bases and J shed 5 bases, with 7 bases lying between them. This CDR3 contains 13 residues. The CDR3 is CASSPPGKTEAFF. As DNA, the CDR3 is TGTGCCAGCTCACCACCAGGGAAGACTGAAGCTTTCTTT.

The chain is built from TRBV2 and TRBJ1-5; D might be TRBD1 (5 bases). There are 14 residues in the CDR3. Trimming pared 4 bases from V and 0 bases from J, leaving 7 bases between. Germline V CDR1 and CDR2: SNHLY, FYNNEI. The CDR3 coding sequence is TGTGCCAGCAGTGGGGGGGTTAGCAATCAGCCCCAGCATTTT. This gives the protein CASSGGVSNQPQHF.

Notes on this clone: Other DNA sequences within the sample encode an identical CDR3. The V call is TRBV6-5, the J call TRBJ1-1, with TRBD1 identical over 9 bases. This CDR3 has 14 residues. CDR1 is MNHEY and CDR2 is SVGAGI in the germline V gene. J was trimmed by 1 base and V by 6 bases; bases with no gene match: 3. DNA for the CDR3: TGTGCCAGCAGGAGGGACAGGGAGAACACTGAAGCTTTCTTT. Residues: CASRRDRENTEAFF.

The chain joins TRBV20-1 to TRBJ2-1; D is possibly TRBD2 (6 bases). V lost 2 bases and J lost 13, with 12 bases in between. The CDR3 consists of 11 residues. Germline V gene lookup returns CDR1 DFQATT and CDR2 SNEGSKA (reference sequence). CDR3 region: CSARRDLPQFF. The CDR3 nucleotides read TGCAGTGCTAGAAGGGACTTACCCCAGTTCTTC.

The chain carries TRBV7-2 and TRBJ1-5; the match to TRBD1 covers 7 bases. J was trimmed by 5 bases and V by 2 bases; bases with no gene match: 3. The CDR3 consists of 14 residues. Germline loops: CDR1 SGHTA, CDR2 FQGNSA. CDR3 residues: CASSLQGGDQPQHF. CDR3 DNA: TGTGCCAGCAGCTTACAGGGGGGCGATCAGCCCCAGCATTTT.

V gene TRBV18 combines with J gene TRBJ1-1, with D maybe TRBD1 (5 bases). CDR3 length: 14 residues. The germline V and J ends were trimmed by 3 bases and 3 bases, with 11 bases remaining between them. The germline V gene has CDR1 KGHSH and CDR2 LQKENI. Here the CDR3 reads CASSPRQGHTEAFF. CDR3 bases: TGTGCCAGCTCACCTCGCCAGGGCCACACTGAAGCTTTCTTT.

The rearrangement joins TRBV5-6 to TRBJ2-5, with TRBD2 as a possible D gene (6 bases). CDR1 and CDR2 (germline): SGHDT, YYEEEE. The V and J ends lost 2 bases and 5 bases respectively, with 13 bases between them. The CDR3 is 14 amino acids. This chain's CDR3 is CASSFVEGRETQYF. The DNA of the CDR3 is TGTGCCAGCAGCTTTGTGGAGGGACGGGAGACCCAGTACTTC.

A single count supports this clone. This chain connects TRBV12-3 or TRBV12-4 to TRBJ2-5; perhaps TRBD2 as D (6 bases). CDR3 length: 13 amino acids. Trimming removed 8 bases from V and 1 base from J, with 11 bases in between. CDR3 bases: TGTGCCAGCTGCGCCGGGGGCCAAGAGACCCAGTACTTC. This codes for CASCAGGQETQYF.

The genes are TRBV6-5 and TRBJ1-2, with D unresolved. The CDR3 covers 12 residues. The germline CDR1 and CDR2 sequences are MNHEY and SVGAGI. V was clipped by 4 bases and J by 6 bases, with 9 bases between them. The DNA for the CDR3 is TGTGCCAGCAGTTCCCCGGGGAATGGCTACACCTTC. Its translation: CASSSPGNGYTF.

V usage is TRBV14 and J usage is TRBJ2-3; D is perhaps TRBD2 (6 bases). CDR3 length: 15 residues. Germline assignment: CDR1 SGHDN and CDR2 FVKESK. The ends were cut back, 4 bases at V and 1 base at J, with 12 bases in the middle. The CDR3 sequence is CASSRDFGGTDTQYF. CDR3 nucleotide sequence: TGTGCCAGCAGCCGGGACTTTGGGGGCACAGATACGCAGTATTTT.

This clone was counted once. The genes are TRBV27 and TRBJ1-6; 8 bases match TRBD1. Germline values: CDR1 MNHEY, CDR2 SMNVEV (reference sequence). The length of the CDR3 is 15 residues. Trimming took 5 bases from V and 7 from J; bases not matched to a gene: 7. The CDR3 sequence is CASSTSDRGNSPLHF. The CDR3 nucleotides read TGTGCCAGCAGTACGTCAGACAGGGGCAATTCACCCCTCCACTTT.